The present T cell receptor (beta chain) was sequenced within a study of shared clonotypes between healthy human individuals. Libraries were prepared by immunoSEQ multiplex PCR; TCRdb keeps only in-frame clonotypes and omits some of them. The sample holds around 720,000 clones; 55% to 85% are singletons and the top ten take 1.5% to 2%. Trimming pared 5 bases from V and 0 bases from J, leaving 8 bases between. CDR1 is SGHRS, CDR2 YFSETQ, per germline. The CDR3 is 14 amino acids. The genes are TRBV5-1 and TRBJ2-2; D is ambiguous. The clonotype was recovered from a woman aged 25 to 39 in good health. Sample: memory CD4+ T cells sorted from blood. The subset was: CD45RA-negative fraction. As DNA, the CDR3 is TGCGCCAGCAGGGCCGCTTCGAACACCGGGGAGCTGTTTTTT. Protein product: CASRAASNTGELFF.